This record covers a single TCR beta chain. This CDR3 spans 13 amino acids. The J segment lost 4 bases and the V segment lost 5 bases, leaving 5 bases of the junction unmatched. CDR1 and CDR2 from the germline V gene are SGHDT and YYEEEE. Sequencing was performed with immunoSEQ multiplex PCR; in TCRdb, only in-frame clones are kept and a portion is missing. The sample lists some 2 million clones, over 85% occurring once. CD8 cells regarded as naive lacked CD45RO, were positively chosen for CCR7, and omitted terminally differentiated effector memory CD45RA+ cells. The data originate from a study of shared clonotypes between healthy human individuals.

This chain connects TRBV5-6 to TRBJ1-2; TRBD1 agrees at 7 bases. This clonotype was sampled from a man younger than 30 in good health. The sample consisted of naive CD8+ T cells sorted from blood. CDR3 DNA: TGTGCCAGCAGTCCGACAGGGCCCTATGGCTACACCTTC. Amino acid sequence: CASSPTGPYGYTF. The full variable domain, in which reference TRBV5-6 and TRBJ1-2 provide the parts outside the CDR3, is DAGVTQSPTHLIKTRGQQVTLRCSPKSGHDTVSWYQQALGQGPQFIFQYYEEEERQRGNFPDRFSGHQFPNYSSELNVNALLLGDSALYLCASSPTGPYGYTFGSGTRLTVV.